The TCR beta chain under discussion was sequenced for a study of neurological immune-mediated disorders. Volunteers attending a blood bank in Maryland, USA, served as healthy controls. The sorted libraries took some 1.1 million CD4+ or CD8+ T cells. In germline, CDR1 is SGHDT, CDR2 YYEEEE. Losses at the gene ends were 3 bases for V and 4 bases for J; bases not matched to a gene: 1. This CDR3 is 12 amino acids long. Ten or more counts support this clonotype. The cDNA was generated through 5'RACE incorporating 10-nucleotide random UMIs. The output of every sequencing run, over 170 million TCR-beta sequences, came from 15-18 subjects. In TCRdb, the 5' RACE reads were re-called with MiXCR into one record per CDR3 protein. The sample contains about 38,000 distinct CDR3 sequences, around 7% of which appear only once.

The receptor was isolated from a man aged 50 to 59 in good health. The rearrangement links TRBV5-6 to TRBJ2-7, with 7 bases that match TRBD2. The sequenced sample consisted of CD4+ T cells from blood. The chain's CDR3 is CASSWEGYEQYF. The CDR3 DNA follows: TGTGCCAGCAGCTGGGAGGGGTACGAGCAGTACTTC.